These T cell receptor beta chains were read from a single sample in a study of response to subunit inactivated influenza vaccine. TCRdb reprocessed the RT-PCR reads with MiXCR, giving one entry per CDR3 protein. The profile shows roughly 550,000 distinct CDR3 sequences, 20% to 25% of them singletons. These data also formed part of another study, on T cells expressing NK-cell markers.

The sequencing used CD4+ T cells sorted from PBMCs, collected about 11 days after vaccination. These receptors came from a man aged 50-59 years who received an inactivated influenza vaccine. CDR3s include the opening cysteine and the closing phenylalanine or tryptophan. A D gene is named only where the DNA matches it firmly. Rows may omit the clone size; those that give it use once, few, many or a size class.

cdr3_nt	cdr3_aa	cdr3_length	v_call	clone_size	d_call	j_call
TGTGCCAGCAGCCAGGCGGGGGGCGGGGCTAATTCACCCCTCCACTTT	CASSQAGGGANSPLHF	16	TRBV7-2	-	-	TRBJ1-6
TGCAGTGCCGAAGTTGCGGGGGAGACCCAGTACTTC	CSAEVAGETQYF	12	TRBV20-1	-	-	TRBJ2-5
TGTGCCATCAGTGCCGGGACCAGGTCTGTAGAGACCCAGTACTTC	CAISAGTRSVETQYF	15	TRBV10-3	-	-	TRBJ2-5
TGTGCCAGCAGCTCCAGACAGGGCGGCGAGCAGTACTTC	CASSSRQGGEQYF	13	TRBV7-8	few	TRBD1	TRBJ2-7
TGTGCCAGCAGAAAGGAACAGGGGAAAAACGAGCAGTACTTC	CASRKEQGKNEQYF	14	TRBV6-1	-	TRBD1	TRBJ2-7
TGCGCCAGCTCTATGGAAAAGGACGGGAGATTCCAAGAGACCCAGTACTTC	CASSMEKDGRFQETQYF	17	TRBV10-2	-	-	TRBJ2-5
TGTGCCATCAGTGAGGGGCCGGGAGGAGCTTTCTTT	CAISEGPGGAFF	12	TRBV10-3	few	-	TRBJ1-1
TGTGCCAGCAGCTTAGGGGCAGCTAGCAATCAGCCCCAGCATTTT	CASSLGAASNQPQHF	15	TRBV7-2	-	-	TRBJ1-5
TGTGCCAGCAGTTTATTGAGGTCCGGAAACACCATATATTTT	CASSLLRSGNTIYF	14	TRBV12-3/TRBV12-4	few	-	TRBJ1-3
TGTGCCAGCAGCCAAGGGGGGACAGGGGAAGAGCAGTACTTC	CASSQGGTGEEQYF	14	TRBV4-2	-	TRBD1	TRBJ2-7
TGCAGCGTTGACTCGGGGGGCCACTCAATGAACACTGAAGCTTTCTTT	CSVDSGGHSMNTEAFF	16	TRBV29-1	many	-	TRBJ1-1
TGTGCCAGCAGCTTAACCGGGACAGGGGTCTACGAGCAGTACTTC	CASSLTGTGVYEQYF	15	TRBV9	-	TRBD1	TRBJ2-7
TGTGCCAGCAGTTTATTTTTTCAAGAGACCCAGTACTTC	CASSLFFQETQYF	13	TRBV12-3/TRBV12-4	few	-	TRBJ2-5
TGTGCCAGCAGCTCTTCTCTCAGGGGGAGTAGCACAGATACGCAGTATTTT	CASSSSLRGSSTDTQYF	17	TRBV11-1	-	TRBD1	TRBJ2-3
TGTGCCAGCAGTCCCACGGCGGGAGGCGTTGAGACCCAGTACTTC	CASSPTAGGVETQYF	15	TRBV6-2/TRBV6-3	-	TRBD2	TRBJ2-5
TGTGCCAGCAGCTTAGTTTTCGGGAATCTCCTGGGCACCGGGGAGCTGTTTTTT	CASSLVFGNLLGTGELFF	18	TRBV11-2	few	-	TRBJ2-2
TGCAGTGCGCTAAACAGGGATCACTACAATGAGCAGTTCTTC	CSALNRDHYNEQFF	14	TRBV20-1	-	-	TRBJ2-1
TGTGCCAGCAGCCTCCGCGGGGTTAAGGTCAATGAGCAGTTCTTC	CASSLRGVKVNEQFF	15	TRBV3-1	-	-	TRBJ2-1
TGTGCCAGCAGCCAATTTGGGGCAGATCCCAATTTT	CASSQFGADPNF	12	TRBV14	-	-	TRBJ1-3
TGTGCCAGCAGCGTTTCCGGGACCCCTGACTACGAGCAGTACTTC	CASSVSGTPDYEQYF	15	TRBV9	-	-	TRBJ2-7
TGTGCCAGCAGTTTAGACGTGGCCGGGGAGCTGTTTTTT	CASSLDVAGELFF	13	TRBV12-3/TRBV12-4	many	-	TRBJ2-2
TGTGCCAGCAGCTCCCACTACGGACTAGCCTACAATGAGCAGTTCTTC	CASSSHYGLAYNEQFF	16	TRBV7-2	-	TRBD2	TRBJ2-1
TGTGCCAGCAGCGCGGACATTATGAACACTGAAGCTTTCTTT	CASSADIMNTEAFF	14	TRBV7-2	few	-	TRBJ1-1
TGCGCCAGCAATAAGGACAGGGACACTGAAGCTTTCTTT	CASNKDRDTEAFF	13	TRBV5-1	few	TRBD1	TRBJ1-1
TGCGCCAGCAGCTTGCGAGGGGGCTCCTACGAGCAGTACTTC	CASSLRGGSYEQYF	14	TRBV5-1	many	-	TRBJ2-7
TGTGCCAGCAGCTCCTTTACAGATACGCAGTATTTT	CASSSFTDTQYF	12	TRBV7-2	many	-	TRBJ2-3
TGCGCCAGCAGCCCTGGAGGGGGGCGGCAGCCCCAGCATTTT	CASSPGGGRQPQHF	14	TRBV5-1	-	-	TRBJ1-5
TGTGCCAGCAGCTTAGTGCCTAATGAAAAACTGTTTTTT	CASSLVPNEKLFF	13	TRBV7-9	-	-	TRBJ1-4
TGTGCCAGCAGCGTAGAGTGGTCCCCGAGGTATCAGTACTTC	CASSVEWSPRYQYF	14	TRBV9	few	-	TRBJ2-5
TGTGCCAGCAGTATCCGCTACAATGAGCAGTTCTTC	CASSIRYNEQFF	12	TRBV2	-	-	TRBJ2-1
TGTGCCAGCATGTCGGGGGAAGGGGGCTACACCTTC	CASMSGEGGYTF	12	TRBV2	-	-	TRBJ1-2
TGCGCCAGCACCCCGGGACAGAACACCGGGGAGCTGTTTTTT	CASTPGQNTGELFF	14	TRBV5-1	few	-	TRBJ2-2
TGCAGCGGTACAAAGATCGCCTCCTCGGGTAATGAGCAGTTCTTC	CSGTKIASSGNEQFF	15	TRBV29-1	-	-	TRBJ2-1
TGCAGTGCCAAGGCCCCGTACCTTCCTAGCACAGATACGCAGTATTTT	CSAKAPYLPSTDTQYF	16	TRBV20-1	-	-	TRBJ2-3
TGTGCCATCAGTGAGCGGGGGTCAAATCAGCCCCAGCATTTT	CAISERGSNQPQHF	14	TRBV10-3	-	-	TRBJ1-5
TGTGCCAGCAGCGTGGGACCCGGGACAGGGGGAGCAGATACGCAGTATTTT	CASSVGPGTGGADTQYF	17	TRBV9	-	TRBD1	TRBJ2-3
TGTGCCAGCAGTGAACAGGGGATTGGCGAAAAACTGTTTTTT	CASSEQGIGEKLFF	14	TRBV2	few	-	TRBJ1-4
TGTGCCAGCAGCTTAGGCGGGAGAGGCTCAGATACGCAGTATTTT	CASSLGGRGSDTQYF	15	TRBV11-2	-	TRBD2	TRBJ2-3
TGTGCCAGCAGTTACTTCGAGACTAGCGGGCCCAGCACAGATACGCAGTATTTT	CASSYFETSGPSTDTQYF	18	TRBV6-2/TRBV6-3	-	TRBD2	TRBJ2-3